The rows below give T cell receptor beta chains drawn from one sample of a study of OX40 agonist ivuxolimab in advanced cancers. The protocol was immunoSEQ multiplex PCR, while the TCRdb copy is restricted to in-frame clones and leaves out a portion. The sample shows tens of thousands of clones, 65% to 90% of them seen only once. The material sequenced was CD4+ or CD8+ T cells sorted from blood, taken in a trial of the OX40 agonist ivuxolimab. The receptors come from an adult with an advanced solid tumor such as melanoma, head and neck, liver or kidney cancer. Each CDR3 is given with its conserved first and last residue. Fields, in order: clone size, V gene, J gene, D gene, CDR3 protein, CDR3 DNA. D genes are given only for firm matches. Clone size, where shown, is once, few, many, or a class for clones that have expanded.

abundance: .; v_gene: TRBV19; j_gene: TRBJ2-5; d_gene: TRBD1; CDR3aa: CASSIDDTGGQQYF; CDR3nt: TGTGCCAGTAGTATAGATGATACAGGGGGCCAGCAGTACTTC
abundance: .; v_gene: TRBV18; j_gene: TRBJ2-7; d_gene: .; CDR3aa: CASSPRNRDEANEQYF; CDR3nt: TGTGCCAGCTCACCACGGAACAGGGATGAGGCGAACGAGCAGTACTTC
abundance: few; v_gene: TRBV4-2; j_gene: TRBJ2-3; d_gene: .; CDR3aa: CASSQARTQANTQYF; CDR3nt: TGTGCCAGCAGCCAAGCCCGTACCCAAGCCAATACGCAGTATTTT
abundance: .; v_gene: TRBV5-1; j_gene: TRBJ2-7; d_gene: .; CDR3aa: CASGEGGTYEQYF; CDR3nt: TGCGCCAGCGGGGAGGGGGGTACCTACGAGCAGTACTTC
abundance: .; v_gene: TRBV19; j_gene: TRBJ1-2; d_gene: TRBD1; CDR3aa: CASSIDQTGAGYGYTF; CDR3nt: TGTGCCAGTAGTATAGACCAGACAGGGGCAGGCTATGGCTACACCTTC
abundance: few; v_gene: TRBV7-9; j_gene: TRBJ1-3; d_gene: .; CDR3aa: CASSSVGNTIYF; CDR3nt: TGTGCCAGCAGCTCCGTTGGAAACACCATATATTTT
abundance: .; v_gene: TRBV27; j_gene: TRBJ2-1; d_gene: .; CDR3aa: CASRLPGVGHEQFF; CDR3nt: TGTGCCAGCAGGCTTCCGGGGGTGGGGCATGAGCAGTTCTTC
abundance: once; v_gene: TRBV6-5; j_gene: TRBJ1-2; d_gene: .; CDR3aa: CASSYSEGANLGYTF; CDR3nt: TGTGCCAGCAGTTACTCGGAAGGGGCAAATCTAGGCTACACCTTC
abundance: .; v_gene: TRBV28; j_gene: TRBJ2-7; d_gene: TRBD1; CDR3aa: CASSTPGQVYEQYF; CDR3nt: TGTGCCAGCAGTACCCCGGGACAGGTATACGAGCAGTACTTC
abundance: .; v_gene: TRBV28; j_gene: TRBJ2-7; d_gene: TRBD1; CDR3aa: CASRVRGPGEQYF; CDR3nt: TGTGCCAGCAGAGTCAGGGGGCCGGGCGAGCAGTACTTC
abundance: .; v_gene: TRBV10-3; j_gene: TRBJ2-2; d_gene: TRBD1; CDR3aa: CASRGGLNTGELFF; CDR3nt: TGTGCCTCTCGAGGGGGCCTGAACACCGGGGAGCTGTTTTTT
abundance: .; v_gene: TRBV9; j_gene: TRBJ2-1; d_gene: TRBD2; CDR3aa: CASSGGASGGYYNEQFF; CDR3nt: TGTGCCAGCAGCGGCGGGGCTAGCGGGGGTTACTACAATGAGCAGTTCTTC
abundance: .; v_gene: TRBV11-2; j_gene: TRBJ2-7; d_gene: .; CDR3aa: CASSLTRGYPYEQYF; CDR3nt: TGTGCCAGCAGCTTGACTAGGGGCTACCCCTACGAGCAGTACTTC
abundance: .; v_gene: TRBV18; j_gene: TRBJ2-7; d_gene: .; CDR3aa: CASSPTSWYEQYF; CDR3nt: TGTGCCAGCTCACCAACCTCCTGGTACGAGCAGTACTTC
abundance: .; v_gene: TRBV5-1; j_gene: TRBJ2-7; d_gene: .; CDR3aa: CASSLEALSYEQYF; CDR3nt: TGCGCCAGCAGCTTGGAGGCCCTATCCTACGAGCAGTACTTC
abundance: once; v_gene: TRBV15; j_gene: TRBJ2-6; d_gene: .; CDR3aa: CATSAGGFSSGANVLTF; CDR3nt: TGTGCCACCAGCGCCGGTGGATTTAGCTCTGGGGCCAACGTCCTGACTTTC
abundance: .; v_gene: TRBV4-1; j_gene: TRBJ2-2; d_gene: TRBD2; CDR3aa: CASSQYGTSGRAGTGELFF; CDR3nt: TGCGCCAGCAGCCAATACGGCACTAGCGGGAGGGCGGGCACCGGGGAGCTGTTTTTT
abundance: .; v_gene: TRBV5-4; j_gene: TRBJ1-5; d_gene: .; CDR3aa: CASSFGGSKANQPQHF; CDR3nt: TGTGCCAGCAGCTTTGGGGGAAGTAAAGCCAATCAGCCCCAGCATTTT
abundance: .; v_gene: TRBV10-1; j_gene: TRBJ2-3; d_gene: .; CDR3aa: CASSDPVGASVDTQYF; CDR3nt: TGCGCCAGCAGTGACCCGGTTGGAGCGTCTGTAGATACGCAGTATTTT
abundance: .; v_gene: TRBV11-2; j_gene: TRBJ2-7; d_gene: TRBD1; CDR3aa: CASSAPTGTASEQYF; CDR3nt: TGTGCCAGCAGCGCTCCGACAGGGACCGCTTCCGAGCAGTACTTC
abundance: .; v_gene: TRBV5-1; j_gene: TRBJ2-1; d_gene: TRBD2; CDR3aa: CASSPGEGSGEQFF; CDR3nt: TGCGCCAGCAGCCCTGGGGAGGGGTCCGGTGAGCAGTTCTTC
abundance: few; v_gene: TRBV5-8; j_gene: TRBJ1-2; d_gene: .; CDR3aa: CASSLGFLGTYGYTF; CDR3nt: TGTGCCAGCAGCTTGGGATTTCTGGGAACCTATGGCTACACCTTC
abundance: .; v_gene: TRBV6-1; j_gene: TRBJ1-4; d_gene: TRBD1; CDR3aa: CASRRDRTTNEKLFF; CDR3nt: TGTGCCAGCAGGAGGGACAGGACGACGAATGAAAAACTGTTTTTT
abundance: .; v_gene: TRBV11-2; j_gene: TRBJ2-7; d_gene: TRBD2; CDR3aa: CASSFRRGDEQYF; CDR3nt: TGTGCCAGCAGCTTCCGGCGGGGGGACGAGCAGTACTTC
abundance: .; v_gene: TRBV18; j_gene: TRBJ2-3; d_gene: TRBD2; CDR3aa: CASSLPFGTSGTDTQYF; CDR3nt: TGTGCCAGCTCATTACCATTCGGGACTAGCGGCACAGATACGCAGTATTTT
abundance: once; v_gene: TRBV5-4; j_gene: TRBJ2-2; d_gene: TRBD2; CDR3aa: CASSLAGTSGMRELFF; CDR3nt: TGTGCCAGCAGCTTGGCCGGGACTAGCGGGATGAGGGAGCTGTTTTTT
abundance: .; v_gene: TRBV19; j_gene: TRBJ2-7; d_gene: .; CDR3aa: CASSRDTTRFGYEQYF; CDR3nt: TGTGCCAGTAGTCGGGACACCACGAGATTCGGTTACGAGCAGTACTTC
abundance: .; v_gene: TRBV6-5; j_gene: TRBJ2-3; d_gene: .; CDR3aa: CASSSDWIIPADTQYF; CDR3nt: TGTGCCAGCAGTTCCGACTGGATCATACCGGCAGATACGCAGTATTTT
abundance: .; v_gene: TRBV6-5; j_gene: TRBJ2-2; d_gene: .; CDR3aa: CASSYSPPPFGELFF; CDR3nt: TGTGCCAGCAGTTACTCGCCGCCCCCCTTTGGGGAGCTGTTTTTT
abundance: .; v_gene: TRBV5-1; j_gene: TRBJ1-1; d_gene: .; CDR3aa: CASSSSGLEAFF; CDR3nt: TGCGCCAGCAGCTCATCAGGGCTTGAAGCTTTCTTT
abundance: .; v_gene: TRBV6-5; j_gene: TRBJ1-4; d_gene: .; CDR3aa: CASRVTGTNEKLFF; CDR3nt: TGTGCCAGCAGAGTAACCGGTACTAATGAAAAACTGTTTTTT
abundance: .; v_gene: TRBV6-5; j_gene: TRBJ1-4; d_gene: .; CDR3aa: CASSSAGATNEKLFF; CDR3nt: TGTGCCAGCAGTTCGGCAGGAGCAACTAATGAAAAACTGTTTTTT
abundance: .; v_gene: TRBV19; j_gene: TRBJ1-1; d_gene: TRBD1; CDR3aa: CASSIVQGVDTEAFF; CDR3nt: TGTGCCAGTAGTATAGTCCAGGGGGTGGACACTGAAGCTTTCTTT
abundance: .; v_gene: TRBV6-5; j_gene: TRBJ1-5; d_gene: .; CDR3aa: CASSFGGPRSNQPQHF; CDR3nt: TGTGCCAGCAGTTTTGGAGGCCCCAGGTCGAATCAGCCCCAGCATTTT
abundance: few; v_gene: TRBV19; j_gene: TRBJ2-1; d_gene: .; CDR3aa: CASSIRSNEQFF; CDR3nt: TGTGCCAGTAGTATTCGGTCAAATGAGCAGTTCTTC
abundance: .; v_gene: TRBV6-5; j_gene: TRBJ2-7; d_gene: .; CDR3aa: CASSQPKTRYEQYF; CDR3nt: TGTGCCAGCAGTCAACCCAAGACCCGTTACGAGCAGTACTTC
abundance: .; v_gene: TRBV7-2; j_gene: TRBJ2-2; d_gene: TRBD2; CDR3aa: CASSFRRGGTGELFF; CDR3nt: TGTGCCAGCAGCTTTCGGCGGGGGGGCACCGGGGAGCTGTTTTTT
abundance: .; v_gene: TRBV7-3; j_gene: TRBJ2-3; d_gene: .; CDR3aa: CASSLIVTDTQYF; CDR3nt: TGTGCCAGCAGCTTAATAGTCACAGATACGCAGTATTTT
abundance: .; v_gene: TRBV5-1; j_gene: TRBJ2-7; d_gene: TRBD2; CDR3aa: CASSPGTSADYEQYF; CDR3nt: TGCGCCAGCAGCCCAGGGACTAGCGCCGACTACGAGCAGTACTTC
abundance: few; v_gene: TRBV6-1; j_gene: TRBJ2-7; d_gene: .; CDR3aa: CASNRKGQGKYEQYF; CDR3nt: TGTGCCAGCAACAGAAAAGGGCAGGGCAAGTACGAGCAGTACTTC
abundance: .; v_gene: TRBV6-6; j_gene: TRBJ2-3; d_gene: .; CDR3aa: CASSYGQSASTDTQYF; CDR3nt: TGTGCCAGCAGTTACGGGCAGAGTGCTAGCACAGATACGCAGTATTTT
abundance: .; v_gene: TRBV6-1; j_gene: TRBJ2-5; d_gene: .; CDR3aa: CASSPGQQETQYF; CDR3nt: TGTGCCAGCAGTCCCGGACAGCAAGAGACCCAGTACTTC
abundance: .; v_gene: TRBV6-1; j_gene: TRBJ2-7; d_gene: TRBD1; CDR3aa: CASSLGQGHYEQYF; CDR3nt: TGTGCCAGCAGCCTAGGACAGGGGCACTACGAGCAGTACTTC
abundance: .; v_gene: TRBV7-9; j_gene: TRBJ1-3; d_gene: .; CDR3aa: CASSVGLLSGNTIYF; CDR3nt: TGTGCCAGCAGCGTTGGACTGCTCTCTGGAAACACCATATATTTT
abundance: .; v_gene: TRBV18; j_gene: TRBJ2-7; d_gene: .; CDR3aa: CASSLLDREQYF; CDR3nt: TGTGCCAGCTCACTACTTGATCGCGAGCAGTACTTC
abundance: .; v_gene: TRBV6-5; j_gene: TRBJ2-5; d_gene: .; CDR3aa: CASSYQHEETQYF; CDR3nt: TGTGCCAGCAGTTACCAGCATGAAGAGACCCAGTACTTC
abundance: .; v_gene: TRBV19; j_gene: TRBJ2-1; d_gene: .; CDR3aa: CASTKRGVSDNEQFF; CDR3nt: TGTGCCAGTACAAAGAGGGGGGTTTCCGACAATGAGCAGTTCTTC
abundance: .; v_gene: TRBV18; j_gene: TRBJ2-1; d_gene: .; CDR3aa: CASSPPSLVEQFF; CDR3nt: TGTGCCAGCTCACCACCCTCGTTAGTCGAGCAGTTCTTC
abundance: .; v_gene: TRBV2; j_gene: TRBJ2-5; d_gene: TRBD1; CDR3aa: CASSEHEGAGETQYF; CDR3nt: TGTGCCAGCAGTGAACACGAGGGGGCAGGAGAGACCCAGTACTTC
abundance: .; v_gene: TRBV2; j_gene: TRBJ2-7; d_gene: .; CDR3aa: CASTYATGQSEQYF; CDR3nt: TGTGCCAGCACCTACGCCACAGGCCAAAGCGAGCAGTACTTC
abundance: .; v_gene: TRBV4-1; j_gene: TRBJ1-3; d_gene: .; CDR3aa: CASSQVVVAGWLGTGNTIYF; CDR3nt: TGCGCCAGCAGCCAAGTAGTCGTCGCAGGCTGGTTAGGAACTGGAAACACCATATATTTT
abundance: .; v_gene: TRBV11-2; j_gene: TRBJ2-7; d_gene: .; CDR3aa: CASSPQVVTSHRSIEQYF; CDR3nt: TGTGCCAGCAGCCCGCAGGTGGTAACTTCTCATCGTAGTATCGAGCAGTACTTC
abundance: .; v_gene: TRBV5-1; j_gene: TRBJ1-3; d_gene: .; CDR3aa: CASSLVGGRDGNTIYF; CDR3nt: TGCGCCAGCAGCTTGGTTGGGGGGCGCGATGGAAACACCATATATTTT
abundance: .; v_gene: TRBV6-5; j_gene: TRBJ2-4; d_gene: TRBD1; CDR3aa: CASSRQGTKNIQYF; CDR3nt: TGTGCCAGCAGCAGACAGGGGACCAAAAACATTCAGTACTTC
abundance: few; v_gene: TRBV19; j_gene: TRBJ2-2; d_gene: TRBD1; CDR3aa: CASSSPPGTGGAGTGELFF; CDR3nt: TGTGCCAGTAGTAGTCCTCCCGGGACAGGGGGCGCCGGCACCGGGGAGCTGTTTTTT
abundance: .; v_gene: TRBV6-5; j_gene: TRBJ1-1; d_gene: TRBD1; CDR3aa: CASSPNRGGSTEAFF; CDR3nt: TGTGCCAGCAGTCCGAACAGGGGGGGAAGCACTGAAGCTTTCTTT
abundance: few; v_gene: TRBV5-6; j_gene: TRBJ2-6; d_gene: TRBD1; CDR3aa: CASSLQGALSGANVLTF; CDR3nt: TGTGCCAGCAGCTTACAGGGGGCGTTGTCTGGGGCCAACGTCCTGACTTTC
abundance: .; v_gene: TRBV18; j_gene: TRBJ2-5; d_gene: TRBD1; CDR3aa: CASSLGQGVETQYF; CDR3nt: TGTGCCAGCTCACTAGGACAGGGGGTTGAGACCCAGTACTTC
abundance: .; v_gene: TRBV6-5; j_gene: TRBJ1-5; d_gene: .; CDR3aa: CASRISYGGNQPQHF; CDR3nt: TGTGCCAGCAGAATCTCGTATGGGGGCAATCAGCCCCAGCATTTT
abundance: .; v_gene: TRBV5-4; j_gene: TRBJ2-2; d_gene: TRBD2; CDR3aa: CASSLAGGGTGELFF; CDR3nt: TGTGCCAGCAGCTTAGCGGGAGGGGGGACCGGGGAGCTGTTTTTT